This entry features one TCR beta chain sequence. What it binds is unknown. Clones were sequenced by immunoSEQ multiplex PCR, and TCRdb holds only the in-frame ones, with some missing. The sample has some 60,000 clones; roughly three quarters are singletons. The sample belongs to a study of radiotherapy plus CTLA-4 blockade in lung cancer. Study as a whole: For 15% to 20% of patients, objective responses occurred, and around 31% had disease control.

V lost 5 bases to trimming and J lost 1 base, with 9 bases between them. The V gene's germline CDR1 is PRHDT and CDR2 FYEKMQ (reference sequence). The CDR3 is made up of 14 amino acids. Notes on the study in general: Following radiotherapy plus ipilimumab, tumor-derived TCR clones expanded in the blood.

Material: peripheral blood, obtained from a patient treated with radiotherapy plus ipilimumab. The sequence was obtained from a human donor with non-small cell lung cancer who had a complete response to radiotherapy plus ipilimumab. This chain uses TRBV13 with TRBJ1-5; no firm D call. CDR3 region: CASSGEGSNQPQHF. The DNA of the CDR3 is TGTGCCAGCAGCGGGGAGGGCAGCAATCAGCCCCAGCATTTT.